The clone carrying this T cell receptor (beta chain) was found many times. Its antigen is not identified. The CDR3 is 15 residues long. V trimming: 3 bases; J trimming: 2 bases; junction bases outside the gene matches: 6. From germline, CDR1 is SGHRS and CDR2 YFSETQ. The sample is drawn from a study of CD8 T cells in ankylosing spondylitis. General study results and limits: Several highly homologous variants made up a TCR beta motif that seemed to typify ankylosing spondylitis blood.

Each CDR3 protein is one row after TCRdb ran MiXCR on the 5' RACE reads. The sample records about 460,000 distinct CDR3 sequences, approximately 5% being singletons. Sequencing used blood, either unsorted or a sorted T cell fraction (not recorded which). The clonotype comes from a male donor with ankylosing spondylitis. V gene TRBV5-1 combines with J gene TRBJ2-3; 7 bases align to TRBD1. CDR3: CASSSPGQSTDTQYF. In DNA form, the CDR3 reads TGCGCCAGCAGCTCTCCGGGACAGTCCACAGATACGCAGTATTTT.